Shown below are 28 T cell receptor beta chains from a single sample sequenced in a study of T cells expressing NK-cell markers. From the 5' RACE reads, TCRdb lists one entry per CDR3 protein and no DNA. This table holds about 390,000 distinct CDR3 sequences. The sample was blood T cells: a sorted CD56 or NKG2C T cell subset, CD4+ or CD8+ T cells, or bulk PBMC T cells (not recorded which). These TCRs come from a woman aged 45 to 65 in good health.

This chain links TRBV5-1 with TRBJ1-4; the TRBD1 assignment by TCRdb is unverifiable without DNA. The CDR3 length is 15 residues. CDR1 SGHRS and CDR2 YFSETQ come from the germline V gene. CDR3: CASSTTGHRGEKLFF. Full variable domain (missing parts from reference TRBV5-1 and TRBJ1-4): KAGVTQTPRYLIKTRGQQVTLSCSPISGHRSVSWYQQTPGQGLQFLFEYFSETQRNKGNFPGRFSGRQFSNSRSEMNVSTLELGDSALYLCASSTTGHRGEKLFFGSGTQLSVL.

This rearrangement joins TRBV4-1 to TRBJ1-1. This CDR3 region has 13 residues. CDR1 and CDR2 from the germline V gene are MGHRA and YSYEKL. This chain's CDR3 is CASSHGTATEAFF.

The chain recombines TRBV7-9 with TRBJ2-5; TCRdb outputs TRBD1, but without DNA this stays unchecked. Germline V gives CDR1 SEHNR, CDR2 FQNEAQ (reference sequence). The CDR3 loop spans 14 amino acids. CDR3 sequence reads: CASSLSGGVETQYF. The entire variable domain, with the rest obtained from reference TRBV7-9 and TRBJ2-5, is as follows: DTGVSQNPRHKITKRGQNVTFRCDPISEHNRLYWYRQTLGQGPEFLTYFQNEAQLEKSRLLSDRFSAERPKGSFSTLEIQRTEQGDSAMYLCASSLSGGVETQYFGPGTRLLVL.

The chain is built from TRBV12-3 or TRBV12-4 and TRBJ1-5. CDR3 length: 14 residues. CDR3 protein: CASTTWGVNQPQHF.

V is TRBV5-1 and J is TRBJ2-7; TCRdb's D call of TRBD1 is untestable without DNA. CDR1 is SGHRS, CDR2 YFSETQ, per germline. The CDR3 has 13 amino acids. This chain's CDR3 is CASSLEGRYEQYF.

The chain is built from TRBV4-1 and TRBJ2-1; TCRdb designates TRBD2, a call that cannot be tested without DNA. The CDR3 consists of 20 residues. CDR1 and CDR2 from the germline V gene are MGHRA and YSYEKL. The CDR3 loop reads CASSQAVRGELAAIRDEQFF.

The chain combines TRBV7-9 with TRBJ2-7; the D call from TCRdb, TRBD2, cannot be confirmed without DNA. CDR3 length: 16 amino acids. Germline V gene data show CDR1 as SEHNR and CDR2 as FQNEAQ (reference sequence). The CDR3 loop reads CASSLTAGATRGEQYF.

The genes are TRBV29-1 and TRBJ2-3; the TCRdb call, TRBD2, lacks DNA for checking. Germline assignment: CDR1 SQVTM and CDR2 ANQGSEA. The CDR3 has 15 amino acids. The CDR3 region is CSVGDSGRVPDTQYF.

The chain is built from TRBV5-1 and TRBJ2-5; the TCRdb D gene call, TRBD2, has no DNA to confirm it. This CDR3 region has 15 residues. Germline CDR1 and CDR2: SGHRS and YFSETQ. CDR3 region: CASSVSGRLGETQYF.

The chain carries TRBV5-6 and TRBJ2-1. This CDR3 is 15 amino acids long. Germline V gene sequence: CDR1 SGHDT, CDR2 YYEEEE. The CDR3 loop reads CASSPTRSSYNEQFF.

J is TRBJ2-7 and V is TRBV5-6. The length of the CDR3 is 15 residues. CDR1 SGHDT and CDR2 YYEEEE come from the germline V gene. The CDR3 reads CASSPGLASSYEQYF.

The V and J genes are TRBV30 and TRBJ1-3. Per the germline V gene, CDR1 is GTSNPN and CDR2 is SVGIG (reference sequence). The CDR3 has 13 amino acids. The CDR3 reads CAGNTVLGNTIYF.

The chain carries TRBV6-5 and TRBJ1-2; TCRdb calls TRBD1, which cannot be checked without DNA. The CDR3 covers 14 residues. Germline V gene sequence: CDR1 MNHEY, CDR2 SVGAGI. CDR3 residues: CASRRPGTDYGYTF.

V usage is TRBV29-1 and J usage is TRBJ2-7. The CDR3 has 12 amino acids. Germline assignment: CDR1 SQVTM and CDR2 ANQGSEA. This CDR3 is CSVGQDSYEQYF.

CDR3 sequence: CASIPANTEAFF. The chain joins TRBV5-1 to TRBJ1-1. This CDR3 is built from 12 residues. Per germline, CDR1 SGHRS and CDR2 YFSETQ.

The chain combines TRBV20-1 with TRBJ1-5. The germline gives CDR1 DFQATT, CDR2 SNEGSKA (reference sequence). The CDR3 has 16 residues. The CDR3 sequence is CSARSGGRGPIEPQHF.

The chain links TRBV12-3 or TRBV12-4 to TRBJ2-1; the D gene TCRdb calls, TRBD1, cannot be checked with no DNA. This CDR3 contains 16 residues. The CDR3 is CASQLGGASSYNEQFF.

The CDR3 protein is CASSLVGESPLHF. The rearrangement links TRBV27 to TRBJ1-6. Per germline, CDR1 MNHEY and CDR2 SMNVEV (reference sequence). This CDR3 comprises 13 residues.

This chain uses TRBV5-5 with TRBJ2-4; as DNA is missing, the TRBD1 call by TCRdb cannot be tested. From germline, CDR1 is SGHKS and CDR2 YYEKEE (reference sequence). The CDR3 extends over 15 amino acids. The CDR3 sequence: CASSLYDRDKRLQYF.

The chain is built from TRBV5-1 and TRBJ1-4. The CDR3 has 13 residues. Looked up from germline, CDR1 is SGHRS and CDR2 is YFSETQ. CDR3: CASSRRIYEKLFF.

The V and J genes are TRBV7-9 and TRBJ1-3; TCRdb proposes TRBD1, but this gene call is untestable without DNA. CDR3 length: 14 amino acids. Germline CDR1 reads SEHNR; CDR2 reads FQNEAQ (reference sequence). This chain's CDR3 is CASSYGTGKNTIYF. Supplemented by reference TRBV7-9 and TRBJ1-3, the full variable domain reads DTGVSQNPRHKITKRGQNVTFRCDPISEHNRLYWYRQTLGQGPEFLTYFQNEAQLEKSRLLSDRFSAERPKGSFSTLEIQRTEQGDSAMYLCASSYGTGKNTIYFGEGSWLTVV.

The chain has TRBV20-1 and TRBJ2-2. CDR1 is DFQATT, CDR2 SNEGSKA, per germline (reference sequence). This CDR3 has 13 amino acids. This CDR3 is CSARIVASGELFF.

The chain links TRBV5-6 to TRBJ1-2; TCRdb returns TRBD1, unconfirmable since there is no DNA. Germline CDR1 and CDR2: SGHDT and YYEEEE. CDR3 length: 13 amino acids. The CDR3 loop reads CASRFRGRDGYTF.

The V call is TRBV2, the J call TRBJ2-7. The CDR3 is 11 amino acids. Germline V gene lookup returns CDR1 SNHLY and CDR2 FYNNEI. Here the CDR3 reads CATTISYEQYF.

V usage is TRBV11-3 and J usage is TRBJ2-1; TCRdb's assignment of TRBD2 cannot be checked, as there is no DNA. The CDR3 has 16 amino acids. Germline V gene lookup returns CDR1 SGHNT and CDR2 YENEEA. CDR3 amino acids: CASSYRLAGFHNEQFF.

The chain combines TRBV12-3 or TRBV12-4 with TRBJ2-1; no DNA is available, so the TRBD1 call from TCRdb remains unchecked. This CDR3 has 16 amino acids. CDR3: CASSWTGIIQHNEQFF.

The chain employs TRBV4-1 and TRBJ1-5; checking the TCRdb D call of TRBD1 is not possible without DNA. Per germline, CDR1 MGHRA and CDR2 YSYEKL. The CDR3 runs to 20 residues. The CDR3: CASSQDAWGDAWPSNQPQHF.

V gene TRBV20-1 combines with J gene TRBJ2-4. Per the germline V gene, CDR1 is DFQATT and CDR2 is SNEGSKA (reference sequence). This CDR3 contains 16 residues. The CDR3 reads CSARGQTGLTKNIQYF.